Below are 28 T cell receptor beta chains sequenced from a single sample in a study of shared clonotypes between healthy human individuals (dated by TCRdb to 2018 to 2021). The protocol used for the library was the immunoSEQ multiplex PCR assay. In its TCRdb copy, this immuneACCESS table keeps in-frame sequences only and misses some clones. Where compared with another copy, unresolved V genes explain less than half of these, and the others have no known cause. Recorded for this sample are around 700,000 clones; less than 80% of them occurred a single time. The ten biggest clones cover approximately 1.8% of the sample. The material sequenced was memory CD4+ T cells sorted from blood. Read against the paper, the sample's cell subset or site label means: CD45RA-negative fraction. The origin of the receptors is a woman in her 30s in good health.

This clone was seen more than once but under ten times. V and J are TRBV10-3 and TRBJ2-3; TRBD2 aligns across 14 bases. Germline V gives CDR1 ENHRY, CDR2 SYGVKD. The CDR3 is 15 residues long. Trimming at V came to 10 bases and at J to 2 bases, leaving 5 bases not matched to a gene. The CDR3 region has the DNA TGTGCCACGGGACTAGCGGGAGCCTTCACAGATACGCAGTATTTT. Amino acids: CATGLAGAFTDTQYF.

This clone has a single count. This chain joins TRBV10-3 and TRBJ2-3; TRBD2 aligns across 7 bases. The V and J ends lost 3 bases and 4 bases, in that order; junction bases with no gene match: 7. Germline CDR1 is ENHRY and CDR2 is SYGVKD. There are 15 residues in the CDR3. In DNA form, the CDR3 reads TGTGCCATCAGTGATAGTCGCGGGAGCGCAGATACGCAGTATTTT. Its protein product is CAISDSRGSADTQYF.

This chain links TRBV7-2 with TRBJ1-2; 7 bases match TRBD1. In germline, CDR1 is SGHTA, CDR2 FQGNSA. This CDR3 is built from 16 residues. V lost 5 bases to trimming and J lost 4 bases; unmatched junction nucleotides: 13. CDR3 residues: CASSPGRDSFGYGYTF. The CDR3 DNA is TGTGCCAGCAGCCCCGGCCGGGACAGCTTCGGCTATGGCTACACCTTC.

This chain uses TRBV28 with TRBJ1-4; tentatively, D is TRBD1 (5 bases). The ends were cut back, 6 bases at V and 6 bases at J, with 5 bases in the middle. CDR3 size: 11 residues. Germline V gene lookup returns CDR1 MDHEN and CDR2 SYDVKM. The CDR3 reads CASRQDEKLFF. CDR3 coding DNA: TGTGCCAGCAGACAGGATGAAAAACTGTTTTTT.

The chain recombines TRBV7-3 with TRBJ2-3, with 12 bases that match TRBD2. The germline V gene has CDR1 SGHTA and CDR2 FQGTGA. J lost 4 bases, V lost 3 bases, and 5 bases had no gene match. CDR3 length equals 16 residues. Here the CDR3 DNA reads TGTGCCAGCAGCTTCAAGGCTAGCGGGAGGGCAGATACGCAGTATTTT. Protein sequence: CASSFKASGRADTQYF.

The chain links TRBV10-3 to TRBJ2-2; TRBD2 matches at 10 bases. The CDR3 is 18 residues long. Looked up from germline, CDR1 is ENHRY and CDR2 is SYGVKD. V trimming: 9 bases; J trimming: 3 bases; junction bases outside the gene matches: 16. The CDR3 coding sequence is TGTGCCATTAGGCCCGCGAAAGGGACTAGCGATGACACCGGGGAGCTGTTTTTT. Protein product: CAIRPAKGTSDDTGELFF.

V is TRBV6-5 and J is TRBJ2-5; D may be TRBD1 or TRBD2 (5 bases each). Trimming left V 5 bases short and J 8 bases short, with 9 bases between. CDR3 length equals 11 residues. Germline CDR1 reads MNHEY; CDR2 reads SVGAGI. The CDR3 spells CASSGGDTQYF. CDR3 nucleotide sequence: TGTGCCAGCAGTGGGGGTGATACCCAGTACTTC.

The rearrangement links TRBV30 to TRBJ2-1; TRBD1 is a possible D gene (8 bases). Germline V gene sequence: CDR1 GTSNPN, CDR2 SVGIG (reference sequence). The length of the CDR3 is 14 residues. V was clipped by 0 bases and J by 5 bases, with 11 bases between them. The CDR3 protein is CAWSVTGGDNEQFF. CDR3 coding DNA: TGTGCCTGGAGTGTAACAGGGGGGGACAATGAGCAGTTCTTC.

This chain connects TRBV6-1 to TRBJ2-7; D gene uncertain. The CDR3 loop spans 15 amino acids. Germline V CDR1 and CDR2: MNHNS, SASEGT. With 5 bases removed from V and 0 bases from J, the gap between germline ends came to 14 bases. Here the CDR3 reads CASSLSQWSSYEQYF. For the CDR3, the DNA is TGTGCCAGCAGTTTGAGTCAGTGGAGCTCCTACGAGCAGTACTTC.

In regard to this clone: Other DNA sequences in the sample encode the same CDR3. This rearrangement joins TRBV7-8 to TRBJ2-7; D call uncertain. V was pared by 3 bases and J by 0 bases, with 9 bases between. This CDR3 comprises 14 residues. CDR1 is SGHVS, CDR2 FQNEAQ, per germline. CDR3 region: CASSFRRNSYEQYF. The CDR3 bases are TGTGCCAGCAGCTTTCGTAGGAACTCCTACGAGCAGTACTTC.

This chain links TRBV7-8 with TRBJ2-7; 8 bases are shared with TRBD2. V gave up 1 base and J gave up 1 base; unmatched junction bases: 12. The CDR3 has 18 residues. Germline V gives CDR1 SGHVS, CDR2 FQNEAQ. CDR3 DNA sequence: TGTGCCAGCAGCTTAGTTTATGAGCGGGAGTCCCGGTCCTACGAGCAGTACTTC. This codes for CASSLVYERESRSYEQYF. Supplemented by reference TRBV7-8 and TRBJ2-7, the full variable domain reads GAGVSQSPRYKVAKRGQDVALRCDPISGHVSLFWYQQALGQGPEFLTYFQNEAQLDKSGLPSDRFFAERPEGSVSTLKIQRTQQEDSAVYLCASSLVYERESRSYEQYFGPGTRLTVT.

A few counts support this clone. The chain uses TRBV28 and TRBJ1-5; D remains ambiguous. CDR1 and CDR2 (germline): MDHEN, SYDVKM. The V end lost 2 bases, the J end lost 4 bases, and 9 bases lay between the germline ends. The CDR3 extends over 14 amino acids. The DNA of the CDR3 is TGTGCCAGCAGTTTACCCAGGCCTAATCAGCCCCAGCATTTT. Translation: CASSLPRPNQPQHF. The whole variable domain, remainder taken from reference TRBV28 and TRBJ1-5, is DVKVTQSSRYLVKRTGEKVFLECVQDMDHENMFWYRQDPGLGLRLIYFSYDVKMKEKGDIPEGYSVSREKKERFSLILESASTNQTSMYLCASSLPRPNQPQHFGDGTRLSIL.

V is TRBV10-3 and J is TRBJ2-5; D is undetermined. The CDR3 is made up of 12 amino acids. Germline loops: CDR1 ENHRY, CDR2 SYGVKD. V was cut by 1 base and J by 4 bases, with 4 bases left in between. The CDR3 here is CAISEFRETQYF. CDR3 nucleotide sequence: TGTGCCATCAGTGAGTTCCGAGAGACCCAGTACTTC.

V gene TRBV19 combines with J gene TRBJ2-2, with D hard to call. The CDR3 loop spans 13 amino acids. Deletions cut 6 bases from V and 4 bases from J, with 9 bases between. Germline-derived CDR1 and CDR2 are LNHDA and SQIVND (reference sequence). The CDR3 nucleotides read TGTGCCAGTAGGCTGACACTCACCGGGGAGCTGTTTTTT. Protein product: CASRLTLTGELFF. Using reference TRBV19 and TRBJ2-2 for the parts outside the CDR3, the full variable domain is DGGITQSPKYLFRKEGQNVTLSCEQNLNHDAMYWYRQDPGQGLRLIYYSQIVNDFQKGDIAEGYSVSREKKESFPLTVTSAQKNPTAFYLCASRLTLTGELFFGEGSRLTVL.

A note on this clone: Other DNA sequences in this sample translate to the same CDR3. The chain joins TRBV18 to TRBJ2-7; TRBD1 matches 7 bases. Trimming took 4 bases from V and 5 from J; bases not matched to a gene: 2. The CDR3 totals 12 residues. CDR1 KGHSH and CDR2 LQKENI come from the germline V gene. CDR3 residues: CASSRQGDEQYF. Written as DNA, the CDR3 is TGTGCCAGCTCACGACAGGGTGACGAGCAGTACTTC.

The chain has TRBV27 and TRBJ2-7, with 7 bases that match TRBD1. This CDR3 has 14 amino acids. Germline loops: CDR1 MNHEY, CDR2 SMNVEV (reference sequence). After removal of 3 bases from V and 3 bases from J, the junction contained 5 bases not matched to a gene. The CDR3 spells CASSLTGILYEQYF. DNA for the CDR3: TGTGCCAGCAGTTTGACAGGGATCCTCTACGAGCAGTACTTC.

This clone was counted once. The chain uses TRBV6-1 and TRBJ1-1, with no clear D. CDR3 size: 14 residues. Germline lookup yields CDR1 MNHNS and CDR2 SASEGT. V was clipped by 5 bases and J by 1 base, with 11 bases between them. CDR3 in amino acids: CASSFRRENTEAFF. The CDR3 DNA sequence: TGTGCCAGCAGTTTCAGACGGGAGAACACTGAAGCTTTCTTT.

The chain links TRBV28 to TRBJ2-1; 7 bases map to TRBD2. Trimming at V came to 2 bases and at J to 4 bases, leaving 5 bases not matched to a gene. This CDR3 spans 15 amino acids. Germline loops: CDR1 MDHEN, CDR2 SYDVKM. The CDR3 loop reads CASSLRLAAYNEQFF. CDR3 sequence (DNA): TGTGCCAGCAGTTTACGGCTAGCGGCATACAATGAGCAGTTCTTC.

About this clone itself: The sample holds other DNA sequences that translate to the same CDR3. This sequence joins TRBV11-2 and TRBJ2-5; D is ambiguous. Trimming removed 3 bases at V and 5 bases at J, with 7 bases between. The CDR3 covers 12 residues. The germline gives CDR1 SGHAT, CDR2 FQNNGV. This CDR3 is CASSFVRETQYF. In DNA, the CDR3 is TGTGCCAGCAGCTTCGTGAGGGAGACCCAGTACTTC.

As regards this clone: Distinct nucleotide sequences in the sample also encode this CDR3. The chain's CDR3 is CAWISRTYEQYF. The CDR3 nucleotides are TGTGCCTGGATATCTAGAACCTACGAGCAGTACTTC. The rearrangement uses TRBV30 and TRBJ2-7; D is ambiguous. V was shortened by 4 bases and J by 2 bases, with 9 bases between the two germline ends. This CDR3 contains 12 residues. The V gene's germline CDR1 is GTSNPN and CDR2 SVGIG (reference sequence).

The J gene is TRBJ2-7, the V gene TRBV28, with D perhaps TRBD1 or TRBD2 (6 bases each). V lost 3 bases, J lost 0 bases, and 9 bases lay in between. This CDR3 comprises 14 residues. Germline CDR1 is MDHEN and CDR2 is SYDVKM. The CDR3: CASSFGGLSYEQYF. CDR3 in DNA: TGTGCCAGCAGTTTTGGGGGGCTCTCCTACGAGCAGTACTTC.

For this clone: The same CDR3 can be traced to other DNA sequences in this sample. V is TRBV5-4 and J is TRBJ2-5; TRBD1 matches at 7 bases. Germline loops: CDR1 SGHNT, CDR2 YYREEE (reference sequence). The CDR3 loop spans 14 amino acids. J was trimmed by 2 bases and V by 3 bases; bases with no gene match: 4. The CDR3 region is CASSSGTAQETQYF. The DNA for the CDR3 is TGTGCCAGCAGCTCGGGGACAGCACAAGAGACCCAGTACTTC. The entire variable domain, with the rest obtained from reference TRBV5-4 and TRBJ2-5, is as follows: ETGVTQSPTHLIKTRGQQVTLRCSSQSGHNTVSWYQQALGQGPQFIFQYYREEENGRGNFPPRFSGLQFPNYSSELNVNALELDDSALYLCASSSGTAQETQYFGPGTRLLVL.

J is TRBJ2-3 and V is TRBV11-1; maybe TRBD1 (6 bases). CDR3 length: 15 residues. The V gene's germline CDR1 is SGHAT and CDR2 FQDESV (reference sequence). V was shortened by 1 base and J by 5 bases, with 13 bases between the two germline ends. The CDR3 sequence is CASSLVQGFGDTQYF. CDR3 sequence (DNA): TGTGCCAGCAGCTTAGTCCAGGGGTTTGGAGATACGCAGTATTTT.

This clone showed up many times. This chain uses TRBV25-1 with TRBJ2-7, with D uncertain. CDR1 is MGHDK and CDR2 is SYGVNS in the germline V gene. Trimming shortened V by 6 bases and J by 1 base, and 4 bases separated the two germline ends. The CDR3 runs 11 residues. The DNA for the CDR3 is TGTGCCAGCAGCCGGTCCTACGAGCAGTACTTC. Translation: CASSRSYEQYF.

The rearrangement uses TRBV5-1 and TRBJ2-7; D is ambiguous. V gave up 0 bases and J gave up 7 bases, with 14 bases separating them. There are 14 residues in the CDR3. Germline lookup yields CDR1 SGHRS and CDR2 YFSETQ. The CDR3 bases are TGCGCCAGCAGCTTGGTAACAGCGTTAGATGAGCAGTACTTC. This translates into CASSLVTALDEQYF. Supplemented by reference TRBV5-1 and TRBJ2-7, the full variable domain reads KAGVTQTPRYLIKTRGQQVTLSCSPISGHRSVSWYQQTPGQGLQFLFEYFSETQRNKGNFPGRFSGRQFSNSRSEMNVSTLELGDSALYLCASSLVTALDEQYFGPGTRLTVT.

The chain combines TRBV5-8 with TRBJ1-2; D possibly corresponds to TRBD1 (5 bases). V was clipped by 4 bases and J by 5 bases, with 24 bases between them. Per germline, CDR1 SGHTS and CDR2 YDEGEE. The CDR3 runs 17 residues. CDR3 nucleotide sequence: TGTGCCAGCAGCCTACGACAGTCCAGCGGTTGGGGATATGGCTACACCTTC. Translation: CASSLRQSSGWGYGYTF. The full variable domain, rest sourced from reference TRBV5-8 and TRBJ1-2, is EAGVTQSPTHLIKTRGQQATLRCSPISGHTSVYWYQQALGLGLQFLLWYDEGEERNRGNFPPRFSGRQFPNYSSELNVNALELEDSALYLCASSLRQSSGWGYGYTFGSGTRLTVV.

Note on this clone: The sample contains more than one DNA sequence encoding this CDR3. The chain is built from TRBV18 and TRBJ1-4; 8 bases fit TRBD1. CDR3 length: 14 amino acids. The germline CDR1 and CDR2 sequences are KGHSH and LQKENI. Losses at the gene ends were 5 bases for V and 5 bases for J; bases not matched to a gene: 4. This chain's CDR3 is CASSSGTGNEKLFF. CDR3 nucleotides: TGTGCCAGCTCATCCGGGACAGGAAATGAAAAACTGTTTTTT.

This rearrangement joins TRBV7-9 to TRBJ2-5; perhaps TRBD1 as D (5 bases). V lost 1 base and J lost 1, with 7 bases in between. Per the germline V gene, CDR1 is SEHNR and CDR2 is FQNEAQ (reference sequence). The CDR3 is 14 amino acids. The CDR3 here is CASSLVQVQETQYF. DNA of the CDR3: TGTGCCAGCAGCTTAGTACAGGTCCAAGAGACCCAGTACTTC.